Listed here is a single TCR beta chain. Its specificity is not known. The sample originates from a study of CD8 T cells in ankylosing spondylitis. Broader study findings: The authors reported significant enrichment of disease-linked clones in matched ankylosing spondylitis synovial fluid. Previously reported in reactive arthritis synovial fluid and blood were some of the motif variants. Blood of patients with ankylosing spondylitis appeared to be characterized by a TCR beta motif of eight highly homologous variants. With a CD8+ phenotype, disease-linked clones were relatively rare in peripheral blood.

TCRdb redid the calling of the 5' RACE reads with MiXCR, one entry per CDR3 protein. The repertoire holds over 600,000 distinct CDR3 sequences, with around 20% as singletons. Sequenced material: blood, either unsorted or a sorted T cell fraction (not recorded which). The clonotype was recovered from a male donor with ankylosing spondylitis.

The CDR3 region is CASSLAGSAGELFF. DNA of the CDR3: TGTGCCAGCAGCTTAGCGGGATCTGCCGGGGAGCTGTTTTTT. The V call is TRBV7-9, the J call TRBJ2-2; D gene unclear. Per germline, CDR1 SEHNR and CDR2 FQNEAQ (reference sequence). With 0 bases removed from V and 6 bases from J, the gap between germline ends came to 8 bases. This CDR3 region has 14 residues.